These 27 T cell receptor beta chains originate from one sample sequenced in a study of T cell changes during pregnancy in multiple sclerosis. The repertoire was sequenced with immunoSEQ multiplex PCR; TCRdb's copy has only in-frame clones and lacks some. Among 37,000 or so clones listed, roughly 91% were seen once. This specimen was CD4+ T cells from peripheral blood mononuclear cells, taken in the second trimester of pregnancy. These receptors were collected from a female donor in good health, enrolled as a control in a pregnancy study.

The V call is TRBV5-4, the J call TRBJ1-1; 8 bases agree with TRBD1. Trimming removed 0 bases from V and 9 bases from J; junction bases left unmatched: 4. Germline loops: CDR1 SGHNT, CDR2 YYREEE (reference sequence). CDR3 length equals 13 residues. CDR3 region: CASSLVRTGKAFF. The CDR3 DNA reads TGTGCCAGCAGCTTGGTACGGACAGGGAAAGCTTTCTTT.

This chain links TRBV6-6 with TRBJ1-3; D might be TRBD1 (5 bases). CDR3 length: 15 amino acids. Germline V gene lookup returns CDR1 MNHNY and CDR2 SVGAGI (reference sequence). The V and J ends lost 0 bases and 4 bases respectively, with 10 bases between them. The CDR3 DNA sequence: TGTGCCAGCAGTTACTCTGCAGGGCCAGGAAACACCATATATTTT. Protein product: CASSYSAGPGNTIYF.

The V call is TRBV7-8, the J call TRBJ2-2, with a tentative D call TRBD2 (5 bases). Trimming removed 0 bases from V and 5 bases from J, with 10 bases in between. CDR1 is SGHVS, CDR2 FQNEAQ, per germline. The CDR3 runs 15 residues. The chain's CDR3 is CASSLARGLTGELFF. CDR3 DNA: TGTGCCAGCAGCTTAGCCCGCGGGTTAACCGGGGAGCTGTTTTTT.

This clone was seen a handful of times. The chain joins TRBV2 to TRBJ2-6; the match to TRBD2 covers 9 bases. Germline assignment: CDR1 SNHLY and CDR2 FYNNEI. The V and J ends lost 4 bases and 0 bases, in that order; junction bases with no gene match: 4. This CDR3 comprises 17 residues. The DNA of the CDR3 is TGTGCCAGCAGTGTAGCGGGGGCCCCCTCTGGGGCCAACGTCCTGACTTTC. Translation gives CASSVAGAPSGANVLTF.

The chain joins TRBV9 to TRBJ1-2; 7 bases agree with TRBD1. Trimming took 3 bases from V and 4 from J; bases not matched to a gene: 9. Per the germline V gene, CDR1 is SGDLS and CDR2 is YYNGEE. The CDR3 spans 15 residues. The CDR3 protein is CASSDTGDKPYGYTF. The CDR3 DNA follows: TGTGCCAGCAGCGATACAGGGGATAAACCCTATGGCTACACCTTC.

The V call is TRBV19, the J call TRBJ2-7, with D maybe TRBD1 (6 bases). This CDR3 has 13 residues. Between the trimmed V and J ends, which lost 4 bases and 0 bases, there was a span of 7 bases. Germline lookup yields CDR1 LNHDA and CDR2 SQIVND (reference sequence). The CDR3 is CASSKDSSYEQYF. The CDR3 DNA reads TGTGCCAGTAGTAAGGACAGCTCCTACGAGCAGTACTTC.

The rearrangement joins TRBV28 to TRBJ1-1; D gene unclear. Trimming pared 8 bases from V and 0 bases from J, leaving 10 bases between. CDR1 MDHEN and CDR2 SYDVKM come from the germline V gene. The CDR3 is made up of 13 amino acids. CDR3 nucleotide sequence: TGTGCCAGCCAACAGTCCCTGAACACTGAAGCTTTCTTT. This translates into CASQQSLNTEAFF.

The V gene is TRBV28, the J gene TRBJ2-6; TRBD2 is a possible D gene (7 bases). Germline V gene data show CDR1 as MDHEN and CDR2 as SYDVKM. Trimming shortened V by 2 bases and J by 0 bases, and 14 bases separated the two germline ends. The CDR3 spans 18 residues. The CDR3 DNA is TGTGCCAGCAGTTTAGCGGGGGCCTTCCACTCTGGGGCCAACGTCCTGACTTTC. Translated: CASSLAGAFHSGANVLTF.

The chain combines TRBV18 with TRBJ1-2; D possibly corresponds to TRBD1 (5 bases). V lost 2 bases and J 3 bases, leaving 10 bases between the germline ends. Per the germline V gene, CDR1 is KGHSH and CDR2 is LQKENI. The CDR3 covers 14 residues. The CDR3 DNA follows: TGTGCCAGCTCACCAAGGGGTTCCGACTATGGCTACACCTTC. Its protein product is CASSPRGSDYGYTF.

V usage is TRBV6-5 and J usage is TRBJ1-1; possible D gene TRBD1, 5 bases. The length of the CDR3 is 14 residues. Germline V gives CDR1 MNHEY, CDR2 SVGAGI. V dropped 2 bases and J dropped 0 bases, with 7 bases sitting between them. The CDR3 DNA follows: TGTGCCAGCAGTTACCAGGGATTGAACACTGAAGCTTTCTTT. Amino acid sequence: CASSYQGLNTEAFF.

The chain combines TRBV18 with TRBJ1-1; 9 positions agree with TRBD1. CDR1 is KGHSH, CDR2 LQKENI, per germline. This CDR3 region has 15 residues. The J segment lost 5 bases and the V segment lost 2 bases, leaving 6 bases of the junction unmatched. The CDR3 loop reads CASSPGTGSFTEAFF. CDR3 DNA: TGTGCCAGCTCACCAGGGACAGGGTCATTTACTGAAGCTTTCTTT.

The V gene is TRBV7-8, the J gene TRBJ2-2; maybe TRBD2 (5 bases). Germline V gene data show CDR1 as SGHVS and CDR2 as FQNEAQ. The CDR3 runs to 17 residues. The ends were cut back, 4 bases at V and 1 base at J, with 16 bases in the middle. CDR3 loop: CASSSPRFRENTGELFF. CDR3 DNA: TGTGCCAGCAGCTCCCCGCGATTCCGGGAGAACACCGGGGAGCTGTTTTTT.

The rearrangement links TRBV6-5 to TRBJ2-7, with 10 bases identical to TRBD2. Germline V gives CDR1 MNHEY, CDR2 SVGAGI. V shed 6 bases and J 3 bases; nucleotides not matched to a gene: 5. The CDR3 sequence is 14 residues long. The CDR3 spells CASRLAGEHYEQYF. In nucleotides, the CDR3 is TGTGCCAGCAGGCTAGCGGGGGAGCACTACGAGCAGTACTTC.

The gene calls are TRBV28 and TRBJ2-7; 9 bases line up with TRBD2. The V segment lost 3 bases and the J segment 3 bases; nucleotides outside the gene matches: 6. The CDR3 has 15 residues. Germline values: CDR1 MDHEN, CDR2 SYDVKM. The CDR3, as DNA: TGTGCCAGCAGTTTTTCCGGGACTAGCCACTACGAGCAGTACTTC. This encodes CASSFSGTSHYEQYF.

The V and J genes are TRBV11-2 and TRBJ2-5, with 8 bases fitting TRBD1. The CDR3 consists of 14 residues. Germline V gives CDR1 SGHAT, CDR2 FQNNGV. J was trimmed by 1 base and V by 2 bases; bases with no gene match: 0. Written as DNA, the CDR3 is TGTGCCAGCAGCTTAACAGGGGGCCAAGAGACCCAGTACTTC. It encodes CASSLTGGQETQYF. The whole variable domain, filled in from reference TRBV11-2 and TRBJ2-5, reads EAGVAQSPRYKIIEKRQSVAFWCNPISGHATLYWYQQILGQGPKLLIQFQNNGVVDDSQLPKDRFSAERLKGVDSTLKIQPAKLEDSAVYLCASSLTGGQETQYFGPGTRLLVL.

V gene TRBV6-1 combines with J gene TRBJ2-7; the match to TRBD2 covers 9 bases. The CDR3 totals 15 residues. Germline V CDR1 and CDR2: MNHNS, SASEGT. The trim removed 5 bases at V and 8 bases at J, leaving 13 bases unmatched. CDR3 in amino acids: CASSPGLARETQQYF. The CDR3 coding sequence is TGTGCCAGCAGTCCCGGACTAGCGAGAGAAACGCAGCAGTACTTC.

CDR3 nucleotides: TGTGCCAGCAGCTTAGCCGGGACAGGGGGCGCCCACTACGAGCAGTACTTC. Its translation: CASSLAGTGGAHYEQYF. The chain combines TRBV7-2 with TRBJ2-7; 12 bases line up with TRBD1. Germline CDR1 SGHTA, CDR2 FQGNSA. V shed 0 bases and J 3 bases; nucleotides not matched to a gene: 6. The CDR3 totals 17 residues.

The chain joins TRBV5-1 to TRBJ2-1; D not certain. The germline V and J ends were trimmed by 4 bases and 4 bases, with 9 bases remaining between them. The germline CDR1 and CDR2 sequences are SGHRS and YFSETQ. CDR3 length: 13 residues. CDR3 amino acids: CASSPDGYNEQFF. CDR3 sequence (DNA): TGCGCCAGCAGCCCAGACGGGTACAATGAGCAGTTCTTC. The entire variable domain, with the rest obtained from reference TRBV5-1 and TRBJ2-1, is as follows: KAGVTQTPRYLIKTRGQQVTLSCSPISGHRSVSWYQQTPGQGLQFLFEYFSETQRNKGNFPGRFSGRQFSNSRSEMNVSTLELGDSALYLCASSPDGYNEQFFGPGTRLTVL.

The chain links TRBV19 to TRBJ2-7; TRBD1 matches at 10 bases. J lost 0 bases, V lost 7 bases, and 3 bases had no gene match. The CDR3 has 14 amino acids. Germline CDR1 is LNHDA and CDR2 is SQIVND (reference sequence). The CDR3 here is CASKGTGDSYEQYF. The CDR3 region has the DNA TGTGCCAGTAAGGGGACAGGGGACTCCTACGAGCAGTACTTC.

The rearrangement uses TRBV10-3 and TRBJ1-2, with TRBD1 matching 10 bases. The CDR3 extends over 15 amino acids. With 2 bases clipped from V and 4 bases from J, the junction kept 4 bases outside the gene matches. CDR1 and CDR2 from the germline V gene are ENHRY and SYGVKD. Written as DNA, the CDR3 is TGTGCCATCAGTGAGGGCGGGACAGGGGCCTATGGCTACACCTTC. Encoded protein: CAISEGGTGAYGYTF.

V usage is TRBV19 and J usage is TRBJ1-2, with TRBD1 matching 7 bases. Losses at the gene ends were 6 bases for V and 4 bases for J; bases not matched to a gene: 5. Germline V CDR1 and CDR2: LNHDA, SQIVND (reference sequence). This CDR3 is 13 amino acids long. The DNA of the CDR3 is TGTGCCAGTAGAGGGGACAGCATCTATGGCTACACCTTC. Translating it yields CASRGDSIYGYTF.

This clone appeared once. One end of the junction does not line up with germline, which may come from a read error. The chain links TRBV28 to TRBJ2-6; 8 positions agree with TRBD1. This CDR3 is built from 16 residues. The germline V gene encodes CDR1 MDHEN and CDR2 SYDVKM. The CDR3 spells CASSAAAGGGVNVLTF. The CDR3, as DNA: TGTGCCAGCAGCGCCGCCGCAGGGGGCGGGGTCAACGTCCTGACTTTC.

The V gene is TRBV10-3, the J gene TRBJ2-7; D is unresolved. V was trimmed by 4 bases and J by 0 bases, leaving 22 bases between them. Germline-derived CDR1 and CDR2 are ENHRY and SYGVKD. CDR3 length: 18 amino acids. The CDR3 region is CAISGPLGAFDPSYEQYF. The CDR3 region has the DNA TGTGCCATCAGTGGCCCACTTGGAGCTTTTGACCCCTCCTACGAGCAGTACTTC.

This chain connects TRBV10-3 to TRBJ1-3; 8 bases are a match to TRBD1. In germline, CDR1 is ENHRY, CDR2 SYGVKD. The CDR3 loop spans 15 amino acids. The V and J ends lost 8 bases and 0 bases, in that order; junction bases with no gene match: 6. The CDR3 reads CAIDSGGFSGNTIYF. As DNA, the CDR3 is TGTGCCATCGATTCAGGGGGCTTCTCTGGAAACACCATATATTTT.

V is TRBV27 and J is TRBJ2-4; D possibly corresponds to TRBD1 (6 bases). Germline CDR1 and CDR2: MNHEY and SMNVEV (reference sequence). V gave up 1 base and J gave up 2 bases, with 15 bases separating them. The CDR3 loop spans 17 amino acids. The CDR3: CASSLLGALVTKNIQYF. CDR3 nucleotide sequence: TGTGCCAGCAGTTTATTGGGGGCCCTTGTGACCAAAAACATTCAGTACTTC.

This rearrangement joins TRBV5-4 to TRBJ1-1; 7 bases match TRBD1. The germline V gene encodes CDR1 SGHNT and CDR2 YYREEE (reference sequence). The trim removed 0 bases at V and 4 bases at J, leaving 6 bases unmatched. The CDR3 is 15 amino acids. In DNA form, the CDR3 reads TGTGCCAGCAGCTTGGTGACAGGGTCGGGCACTGAAGCTTTCTTT. Translating it yields CASSLVTGSGTEAFF.

The chain has TRBV6-5 and TRBJ1-4; D perhaps matches TRBD1 (5 bases). The CDR3 runs to 14 residues. Germline CDR1 and CDR2: MNHEY and SVGAGI. V was trimmed by 6 bases and J by 0 bases, leaving 8 bases between them. CDR3 protein: CASRGAATNEKLFF. Written as DNA, the CDR3 is TGTGCCAGCAGAGGGGCCGCAACTAATGAAAAACTGTTTTTT.